Described below is a single T cell receptor (beta chain) sequence and its context. Its antigen remains unknown. V was clipped by 5 bases and J by 6 bases; unmatched bases: 5. Germline lookup yields CDR1 MDHEN and CDR2 SYDVKM. The length of the CDR3 is 14 residues. Measured with immunoSEQ multiplex PCR; TCRdb has only the in-frame clones, and not every one. Here the sample spans about 84,000 clones, 75% to 90% being singletons. This record comes from a study of OX40 agonist ivuxolimab in advanced cancers. Findings and limits, study-wide: Some patients without response likewise showed low normalized clonal expansion.

Here the sequenced sample was CD4+ or CD8+ T cells sorted from blood, taken in a trial of the OX40 agonist ivuxolimab. The chain carries TRBV28 and TRBJ2-1, with TRBD2 matching 9 bases. The sequence came from an adult with an advanced solid tumor such as melanoma, head and neck, liver or kidney cancer. The CDR3 nucleotides are TGTGCCAGCAGTATAGCGGGAGCTAGCAATGAGCAGTTCTTC. Its protein is CASSIAGASNEQFF.